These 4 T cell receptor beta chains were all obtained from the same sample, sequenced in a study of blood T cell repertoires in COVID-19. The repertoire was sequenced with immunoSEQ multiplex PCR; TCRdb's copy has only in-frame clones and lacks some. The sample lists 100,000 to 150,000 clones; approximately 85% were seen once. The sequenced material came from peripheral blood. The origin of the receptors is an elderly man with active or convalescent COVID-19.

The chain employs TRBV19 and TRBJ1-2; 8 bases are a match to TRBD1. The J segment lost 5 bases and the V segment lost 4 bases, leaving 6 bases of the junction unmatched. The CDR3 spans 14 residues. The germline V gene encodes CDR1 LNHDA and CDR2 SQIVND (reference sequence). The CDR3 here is CASSTNRGAYGYTF. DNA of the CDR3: TGTGCCAGTAGTACGAACAGGGGGGCATATGGCTACACCTTC.

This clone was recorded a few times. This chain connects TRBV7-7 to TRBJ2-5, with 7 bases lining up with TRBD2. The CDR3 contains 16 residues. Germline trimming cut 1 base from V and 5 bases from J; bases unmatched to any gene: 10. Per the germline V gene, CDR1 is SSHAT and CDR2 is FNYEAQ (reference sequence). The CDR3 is CASSLGLGGGGETQYF. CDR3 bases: TGTGCCAGCAGCTTAGGATTGGGCGGGGGAGGCGAGACCCAGTACTTC.

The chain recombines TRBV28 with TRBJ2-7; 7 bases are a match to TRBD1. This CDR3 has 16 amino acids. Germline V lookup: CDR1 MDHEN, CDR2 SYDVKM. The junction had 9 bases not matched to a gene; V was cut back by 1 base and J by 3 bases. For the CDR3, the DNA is TGTGCCAGCAGTTTATTCCCGAGGGACAGACTCTACGAGCAGTACTTC. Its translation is CASSLFPRDRLYEQYF. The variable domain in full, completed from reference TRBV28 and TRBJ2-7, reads DVKVTQSSRYLVKRTGEKVFLECVQDMDHENMFWYRQDPGLGLRLIYFSYDVKMKEKGDIPEGYSVSREKKERFSLILESASTNQTSMYLCASSLFPRDRLYEQYFGPGTRLTVT.

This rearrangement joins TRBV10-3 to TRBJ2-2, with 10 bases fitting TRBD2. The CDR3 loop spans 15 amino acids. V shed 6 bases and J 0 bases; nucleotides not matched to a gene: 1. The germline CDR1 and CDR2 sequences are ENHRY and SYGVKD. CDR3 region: CAIRLAGTNTGELFF. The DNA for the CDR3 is TGTGCCATCAGACTAGCGGGAACGAACACCGGGGAGCTGTTTTTT.